This TCR beta chain was captured by sequencing in a study of cytomegalovirus exposure and HLA in healthy donors. V shed 5 bases and J 0 bases; nucleotides not matched to a gene: 4. CDR1 is MNHEY, CDR2 SVGAGI, per germline. This CDR3 is built from 14 residues. With 60 Vbeta and 13 Jbeta primers, the PCR was carried out. Original handling: Some 12 million shared chains were among the roughly 80 million unique TCR beta chains that a later analysis counted. Here immunoSEQ multiplex PCR was the method, and the copy in TCRdb shows in-frame clones only, minus some. Clone size and V and J calls were adopted from that table, with D and trimming inferred from the DNA. Here the sample spans some 130,000 clones, 70% to 85% being singletons. This cohort consisted of healthy bone marrow donors.

Sequenced: PBMCs. The chain combines TRBV6-5 with TRBJ2-7; 7 bases are shared with TRBD1. This clonotype originated in a woman aged 50 to 60 in good health and CMV-seropositive. This CDR3 is CASSRGQASYEQYF. The CDR3 nucleotides read TGTGCCAGCAGTAGAGGACAGGCCTCCTACGAGCAGTACTTC.